Sequencing of this T cell receptor beta chain was carried out in a study of beta chain features in type 1 diabetes. Expressed TCRB transcripts were sequenced after all isolated RNA was converted to cDNA. Measured with immunoSEQ multiplex PCR; TCRdb has only the in-frame clones, and not every one. Of 110,000 or so clones listed, almost 40% are singletons. After removal of 5 bases from V and 8 bases from J, the junction contained 9 bases not matched to a gene. The germline CDR1 and CDR2 sequences are SGHAT and FQDESV (reference sequence). CDR3 length equals 14 residues. The chain couples TRBV11-1 to TRBJ2-1, with 7 bases that match TRBD2. The sequence derives from a young woman in good health. Sequenced input: stem cell memory CD4+ T cells from blood. CDR3 bases: TGTGCCAGCAGCCCTACCCTAGCGGCTGATGAGCAGTTCTTC. Its translation: CASSPTLAADEQFF.